This paragraph reports one T cell receptor beta chain. It lacks a known antigen. No per-base quality is available; no much larger clone lies one base away. These data belong to a study of blood T cell repertoires in COVID-19 (dated by TCRdb to the early 2020s). Notes on the research overall: Samples covering the acute and convalescent phases of COVID-19 were provided by collaborators in the United States, Italy and Spain. The prospective study material was composed of cDNA or gDNA derived from T cells, B-cell-depleted T cells, or PBMCs. Subjects who had been exposed to COVID-19, were actively infected with it, or had recovered from it provided the deeply sampled blood TCRbeta repertoires that made up the dataset. A freely available public database, intended as a resource for researchers studying the immune response to SARS-CoV-2, is where the repertoires were released. Samples were obtained from the ongoing ImmuneRACE study (first 160 participants) and from over 1,000 subjects provided by 6 global collaborators. A de-identified subject ID, COVID-19 status, age in years and sex were almost always included in the sample metadata. Where HLA class I and class II types were available, the types were taken from metadata supplied by the sample provider, not from assay-based typing.

The investigation overall reported the following: Clinical and demographic metadata were provided uncurated, with the amount varying by source and participant.

One collaborating source in Seattle enrolled patients while the patients were actively infected and followed the patients over time throughout the course of disease. Each collaborating institution followed its own protocols to collect whole blood in K2EDTA tubes. For TCRbeta analysis, collaborators shipped samples in one of three forms: frozen whole blood, isolated PBMCs, or DNA extracted from either of those sample types. TCRbeta CDR3 regions were amplified from genomic DNA by means of the immunoSEQ Assay, a bias-controlled multiplex PCR. The published analysis was carried out like this. Nucleated cell counts per sample were estimated from amplification of reference gene primers within the assay. To quantify the absolute abundance of each unique TCRbeta CDR3 rearrangement, sequence reads were collapsed and filtered. For each sample, productive Simpson clonality was calculated by taking the square root of Simpson's diversity index across productive rearrangements. The table comes from immuneACCESS by way of TCRdb, which keeps in-frame sequences with V and J called. Part of the clones is missing from these tables; in studies checked, under half for an unresolved V gene and the rest for unknown reasons. The V and J calls and clone size are taken from that table; D and trimming were inferred from the DNA. For this sample there are about 350,000 clones; roughly 89% appear just once. The top ten constitute over 3.5% of the sample.

V drops 10 bases and J drops 4 bases, leaving 23 bases in between. CDR1 and CDR2 (LNHDA, SQIVND) derive from the germline V gene (reference sequence). The CDR3 spans 17 residues, from the cysteine through the phenylalanine. The only DNA kept is the CDR3, 51 bases in frame from the first base. Material: peripheral blood. The source is a woman aged 55-69 years with COVID-19, enrolled during active disease. The rearranged chain carries TRBV19 and TRBJ1-6, with the D gene uncertain. The DNA sequence is as follows: TGTGCCACCAATGAAGGAAAGGGTGACTATTATAATTCACCCCTCCACTTT. The translation is CATNEGKGDYYNSPLHF.